The 26 T cell receptor beta chains given below trace back to one sample, sequenced in a study of blood T cell repertoires in COVID-19. The table came from immunoSEQ multiplex PCR; TCRdb's copy has only in-frame clones and leaves some out. The sample includes roughly 150,000 clones, 70% to 90% of them seen just once. The sample taken for sequencing was peripheral blood. The source is a woman at least 80 years old with COVID-19, enrolled during active disease.

The chain recombines TRBV28 with TRBJ2-1; 10 nucleotides agree with TRBD2. V shed 3 bases, J shed 7 bases, and the junction held 9 bases outside the gene matches. Per the germline V gene, CDR1 is MDHEN and CDR2 is SYDVKM. The CDR3 runs 16 residues. CDR3 loop: CASSFSSSGSGNEQFF. Written as DNA, the CDR3 is TGTGCCAGCAGTTTCTCGTCTAGCGGGAGCGGGAATGAGCAGTTCTTC.

The V gene is TRBV7-6, the J gene TRBJ1-1, with D maybe TRBD1 (6 bases). There are 14 residues in the CDR3. CDR1 is SGHVS and CDR2 is FNYEAQ in the germline V gene. Trimming removed 5 bases from V and 5 bases from J, with 15 bases in between. The CDR3 coding sequence is TGTGCCAGCAGCCCAGGGGAAGGGAATACTGAAGCTTTCTTT. Amino acid sequence: CASSPGEGNTEAFF.

This chain uses TRBV6-4 with TRBJ2-6; D is ambiguous. Trimming stripped 9 bases from V and 0 bases from J, with 9 bases between. This CDR3 has 14 amino acids. CDR1 is MRHNA, CDR2 SNTAGT, per germline. DNA of the CDR3: TGTGCCAGGGCGTGGGCCTCTGGGGCCAACGTCCTGACTTTC. Its translation is CARAWASGANVLTF.

The rearrangement joins TRBV2 to TRBJ2-2; tentatively, D is TRBD2 (5 bases). The CDR3 consists of 14 residues. Germline V gene data show CDR1 as SNHLY and CDR2 as FYNNEI. V was trimmed by 7 bases and J by 4 bases, leaving 13 bases between them. The CDR3 loop reads CASKFGGGTGELFF. CDR3 DNA: TGTGCCAGCAAATTCGGAGGAGGCACCGGGGAGCTGTTTTTT.

V and J are TRBV5-1 and TRBJ1-2; 11 nucleotides align to TRBD1. The CDR3 runs 14 residues. Germline V gene lookup returns CDR1 SGHRS and CDR2 YFSETQ. V lost 4 bases and J lost 8; bases outside the gene matches: 7. The CDR3 nucleotides are TGCGCCAGCAGCCCGGGACAGGGGGACGGGGGCTACACCTTC. This sequence encodes CASSPGQGDGGYTF.

V usage is TRBV28 and J usage is TRBJ1-5, with D tentatively TRBD1 (5 bases). This CDR3 contains 13 residues. The V end lost 6 bases, the J end lost 5 bases, and 11 bases lay between the germline ends. Germline values: CDR1 MDHEN, CDR2 SYDVKM. As DNA, the CDR3 is TGTGCCAGCAGCCGGGGGGAGTATCAGCCCCAGCATTTT. Protein sequence: CASSRGEYQPQHF.

The CDR3 is CASSLSGTELHSNQPQHF. In DNA form, the CDR3 reads TGTGCCAGCAGCTTGTCTGGAACAGAGTTACATAGCAATCAGCCCCAGCATTTT. The rearrangement links TRBV5-6 to TRBJ1-5; no clear D gene. V lost 1 base, J lost 0 bases, and 17 bases lay in between. Germline CDR1 reads SGHDT; CDR2 reads YYEEEE. The CDR3 is 18 amino acids.

The chain carries TRBV19 and TRBJ1-1; TRBD1 might be the D (5 bases). This CDR3 region has 15 residues. Looked up from germline, CDR1 is LNHDA and CDR2 is SQIVND (reference sequence). V lost 8 bases and J 4 bases, leaving 20 bases between the germline ends. This CDR3 reads CASRATGSQGTEAFF. The CDR3 DNA is TGTGCCAGTCGCGCCACAGGATCGCAGGGCACTGAAGCTTTCTTT.

Comments on this clone: Compared with germline, one end of the junction differs, possibly owing to a read error. The rearrangement joins TRBV7-9 to TRBJ2-7; possible D gene TRBD2, 6 bases. The germline V gene has CDR1 SEHNR and CDR2 FQNEAQ (reference sequence). The CDR3 covers 13 residues. CDR3 nucleotides: TGTGCCAGCAGCTTCACTAGCTCCCACGAGCAGTACTTC. This codes for CASSFTSSHEQYF.

The chain employs TRBV5-1 and TRBJ2-3, with 10 bases matching TRBD2. Germline values: CDR1 SGHRS, CDR2 YFSETQ. The CDR3 runs 15 residues. Trimming removed 2 bases from V and 3 bases from J; junction bases left unmatched: 3. In DNA, the CDR3 is TGCGCCAGCAGCTTAGGGACTAGCGAAACAGATACGCAGTATTTT. Protein product: CASSLGTSETDTQYF. Complete variable domain (other parts from reference TRBV5-1 and TRBJ2-3): KAGVTQTPRYLIKTRGQQVTLSCSPISGHRSVSWYQQTPGQGLQFLFEYFSETQRNKGNFPGRFSGRQFSNSRSEMNVSTLELGDSALYLCASSLGTSETDTQYFGPGTRLTVL.

V gene TRBV4-2 combines with J gene TRBJ2-2; 9 nucleotides align to TRBD2. The CDR3 length is 18 residues. The V and J ends lost 4 bases and 7 bases, in that order; junction bases with no gene match: 16. Germline V gene sequence: CDR1 LGHNA, CDR2 YNFKEQ. CDR3: CASSPGGASGIVDGELFF. DNA for the CDR3: TGTGCCAGCAGCCCCGGGGGGGCTAGCGGGATCGTTGACGGGGAGCTGTTTTTT.

The chain links TRBV6-2 or TRBV6-3 to TRBJ2-3; 7 nucleotides match TRBD2. With V trimmed by 0 bases and J by 4 bases, 10 bases remained unmatched. Germline loops: CDR1 MNHEY, CDR2 SVGEGT. CDR3 length equals 17 residues. The CDR3: CASSYSVSGYQPDTQYF. The CDR3 coding sequence is TGTGCCAGCAGTTACTCGGTTAGCGGGTATCAACCAGATACGCAGTATTTT.

In nucleotides, the CDR3 is TGTGCCAGCAGAAACAGGGATGATCAGCCCCAGCATTTT. It specifies CASRNRDDQPQHF. The chain links TRBV6-5 to TRBJ1-5; D may be TRBD1 (6 bases). Germline assignment: CDR1 MNHEY and CDR2 SVGAGI. Trimming pared 6 bases from V and 5 bases from J, leaving 11 bases between. The CDR3 is 13 amino acids.

This clone was detected once. The chain employs TRBV18 and TRBJ2-5; 13 positions agree with TRBD2. The CDR3 runs to 16 residues. Germline CDR1 KGHSH, CDR2 LQKENI. V lost 2 bases and J lost 5; bases outside the gene matches: 5. CDR3 DNA: TGTGCCAGCTCACCAGGGACTAGCGGGGCTCAGGAGACCCAGTACTTC. Residues: CASSPGTSGAQETQYF.

This chain links TRBV7-6 with TRBJ1-3, with 7 positions matching TRBD1. CDR3 size: 17 residues. Losses at the gene ends were 4 bases for V and 0 bases for J; bases not matched to a gene: 9. Germline V gives CDR1 SGHVS, CDR2 FNYEAQ. DNA of the CDR3: TGTGCCAGCAGCTATATTCTAGGGGGCCACTCTGGAAACACCATATATTTT. It specifies CASSYILGGHSGNTIYF.

This clone was seen more than once but under ten times. The V gene is TRBV4-3, the J gene TRBJ1-1; perhaps TRBD1 as D (6 bases). Trimming took 5 bases from V and 2 from J, leaving 9 bases between them. The CDR3 runs to 13 residues. From germline, CDR1 is LGHNA and CDR2 YSLEER. CDR3 loop: CASSMTGNTEAFF. The CDR3, as DNA: TGCGCCAGCAGCATGACAGGAAACACTGAAGCTTTCTTT.

The rearrangement uses TRBV27 and TRBJ2-5; 8 bases align to TRBD2. V shed 5 bases and J 0 bases; nucleotides not matched to a gene: 8. Looked up from germline, CDR1 is MNHEY and CDR2 is SMNVEV (reference sequence). This CDR3 region has 16 residues. The CDR3 here is CASSPPPGGYQETQYF. Here the CDR3 DNA reads TGTGCCAGCAGTCCCCCCCCGGGAGGGTACCAAGAGACCCAGTACTTC.

The chain has TRBV5-1 and TRBJ1-2; unclear D gene. Germline CDR1 reads SGHRS; CDR2 reads YFSETQ. This CDR3 is built from 14 residues. V was trimmed by 0 bases and J by 3 bases, leaving 9 bases between them. The CDR3 protein is CASSLVRRHYGYTF. The DNA of the CDR3 is TGCGCCAGCAGCTTGGTTCGCAGGCACTATGGCTACACCTTC.

The sample holds a few counts of this clone. Germline and junction disagree at one end, which may indicate a read error. J is TRBJ2-1 and V is TRBV25-1; 7 bases align to TRBD2. There are 14 residues in the CDR3. Germline V gives CDR1 MGHDK, CDR2 SYGVNS. The CDR3 spells CASCDLGPSGGQFF. The CDR3 coding sequence is TGTGCCAGCTGTGACCTGGGACCCTCGGGGGGGCAGTTCTTC.

The chain is built from TRBV7-3 and TRBJ2-7, with 7 bases identical to TRBD1. Losses at the gene ends were 5 bases for V and 9 bases for J; bases not matched to a gene: 13. Germline assignment: CDR1 SGHTA and CDR2 FQGTGA. This CDR3 has 14 residues. The CDR3 DNA is TGTGCCAGCAGCCCAGGACAGGCGACCGGTGTGCAGTACTTC. Translation gives CASSPGQATGVQYF.

The chain uses TRBV7-2 and TRBJ1-3; TRBD1 matches at 7 bases. The CDR3 is 15 amino acids. CDR1 is SGHTA, CDR2 FQGNSA, per germline. V lost 5 bases and J lost 0; bases outside the gene matches: 4. The CDR3 DNA reads TGTGCCAGCAGCCCCGGACAGGTCTCTGGAAACACCATATATTTT. As protein: CASSPGQVSGNTIYF.

V is TRBV7-8 and J is TRBJ2-1; 7 bases are a match to TRBD2. The CDR3 spans 11 residues. V was clipped by 11 bases and J by 7 bases; unmatched bases: 5. Germline CDR1 SGHVS, CDR2 FQNEAQ. The CDR3 coding sequence is TGTGCCGCGGGAGCGCAGAATGAGCAGTTCTTC. It encodes CAAGAQNEQFF.

The rearrangement joins TRBV10-3 to TRBJ1-2, with 8 bases lining up with TRBD1. V was pared by 6 bases and J by 10 bases, with 16 bases of the junction left unmatched. From germline, CDR1 is ENHRY and CDR2 SYGVKD. CDR3 length equals 15 residues. The CDR3 sequence: CAIRAGLQGAQLYTF. The DNA for the CDR3 is TGTGCCATCAGGGCAGGACTCCAGGGGGCGCAACTCTACACCTTC.

The rearrangement uses TRBV6-2 or TRBV6-3 and TRBJ2-5; tentative D call: TRBD2 (5 bases). Deletions cut 6 bases from V and 5 bases from J, with 13 bases between. There are 13 residues in the CDR3. Germline lookup yields CDR1 MNHEY and CDR2 SVGEGT. CDR3 nucleotide sequence: TGTGCCAGCAGCCCCCCGGGGATGGAGACCCAGTACTTC. Translating it yields CASSPPGMETQYF.

The CDR3, as DNA: TGTGCCAGCAGCGTCCCGTTGTTGAACACTGAAGCTTTCTTT. This codes for CASSVPLLNTEAFF. The chain recombines TRBV4-2 with TRBJ1-1; D gene unclear. The V and J ends lost 5 bases and 0 bases respectively, with 10 bases between them. The CDR3 covers 14 residues. Germline CDR1 reads LGHNA; CDR2 reads YNFKEQ.

V and J are TRBV7-9 and TRBJ1-4, with D unresolved. This CDR3 contains 14 residues. Trimming cost V 0 bases and J 7 bases, with 9 bases left between them. Germline CDR1 and CDR2: SEHNR and FQNEAQ (reference sequence). The CDR3 reads CASSLASLTEKLFF. The CDR3 DNA reads TGTGCCAGCAGCTTAGCTTCTCTAACTGAAAAACTGTTTTTT.